This T cell receptor beta chain was captured by sequencing in a study of T cell changes during pregnancy in multiple sclerosis. Clones were read by immunoSEQ multiplex PCR, and TCRdb kept only the in-frame ones, dropping some. Of almost 95,000 clones listed, roughly 90% are singletons. Germline V CDR1 and CDR2: SGHRS, YFSETQ. The CDR3 runs 16 residues. The junction had 13 bases not matched to a gene; V was cut back by 6 bases and J by 4 bases. V is TRBV5-1 and J is TRBJ2-3; 8 bases are shared with TRBD1. The sequence derives from a female donor with multiple sclerosis, enrolled in a pregnancy study. The sample in question was peripheral blood, obtained in the first trimester of pregnancy. The DNA of the CDR3 is TGCGCCAGCACCTGGGCCGGACAGGGTGCGTCAGATACGCAGTATTTT. Translation: CASTWAGQGASDTQYF.